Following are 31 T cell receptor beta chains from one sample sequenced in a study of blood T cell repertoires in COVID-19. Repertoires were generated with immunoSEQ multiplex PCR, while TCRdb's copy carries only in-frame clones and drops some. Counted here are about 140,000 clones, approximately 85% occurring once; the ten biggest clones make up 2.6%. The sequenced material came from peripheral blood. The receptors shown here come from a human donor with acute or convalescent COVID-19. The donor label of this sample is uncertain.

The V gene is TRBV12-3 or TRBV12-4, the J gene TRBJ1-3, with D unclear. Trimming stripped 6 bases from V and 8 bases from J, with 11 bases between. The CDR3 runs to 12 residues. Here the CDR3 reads CASRLEEDTIYF. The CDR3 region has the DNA TGTGCCAGCAGGCTTGAGGAGGACACCATATATTTT.

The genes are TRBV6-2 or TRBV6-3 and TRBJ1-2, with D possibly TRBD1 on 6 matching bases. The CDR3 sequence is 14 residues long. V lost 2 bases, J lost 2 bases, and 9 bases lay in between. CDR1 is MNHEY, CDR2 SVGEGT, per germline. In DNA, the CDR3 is TGTGCCAGCAGTTACCGGACAGAGAACTATGGCTACACCTTC. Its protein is CASSYRTENYGYTF.

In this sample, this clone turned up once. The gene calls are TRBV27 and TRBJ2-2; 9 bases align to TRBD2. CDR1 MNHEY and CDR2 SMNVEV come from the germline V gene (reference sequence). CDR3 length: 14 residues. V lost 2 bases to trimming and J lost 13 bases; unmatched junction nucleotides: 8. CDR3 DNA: TGTGCCAGCAGTTTAGCGGGGGGGTCGTTCAGGCTGTTTTTT. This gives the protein CASSLAGGSFRLFF.

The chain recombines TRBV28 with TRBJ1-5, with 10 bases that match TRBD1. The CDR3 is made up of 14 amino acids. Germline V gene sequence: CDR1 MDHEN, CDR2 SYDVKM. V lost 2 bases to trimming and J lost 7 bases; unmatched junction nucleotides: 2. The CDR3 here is CASSLPTGGQPQHF. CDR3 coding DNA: TGTGCCAGCAGTTTACCGACAGGGGGCCAGCCCCAGCATTTT.

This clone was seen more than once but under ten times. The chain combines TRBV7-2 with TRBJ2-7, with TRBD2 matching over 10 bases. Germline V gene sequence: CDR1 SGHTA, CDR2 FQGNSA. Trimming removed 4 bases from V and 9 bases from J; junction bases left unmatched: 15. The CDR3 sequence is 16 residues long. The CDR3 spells CASSSTRGLAGDGQYF. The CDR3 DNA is TGTGCCAGCAGCTCTACTAGGGGGCTAGCGGGGGACGGGCAGTACTTC. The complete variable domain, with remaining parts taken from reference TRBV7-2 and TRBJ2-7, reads GAGVSQSPSNKVTEKGKDVELRCDPISGHTALYWYRQSLGQGLEFLIYFQGNSAPDKSGLPSDRFSAERTGGSVSTLTIQRTQQEDSAVYLCASSSTRGLAGDGQYFGPGTRLTVT.

In DNA form, the CDR3 reads TGTGCCAGTAGTAAAGAAGGGGGCCCAGTTGGTCAGCCCCAGCATTTT. Protein: CASSKEGGPVGQPQHF. The V call is TRBV19, the J call TRBJ1-5; 7 positions match TRBD1. J lost 6 bases, V lost 4 bases, and 12 bases had no gene match. This CDR3 comprises 16 residues. CDR1 is LNHDA, CDR2 SQIVND, per germline (reference sequence).

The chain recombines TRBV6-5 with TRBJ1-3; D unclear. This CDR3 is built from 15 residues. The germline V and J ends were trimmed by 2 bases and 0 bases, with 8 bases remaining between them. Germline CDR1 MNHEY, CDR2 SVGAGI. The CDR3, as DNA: TGTGCCAGCAGTTACCGCGGGAACTCTGGAAACACCATATATTTT. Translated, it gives CASSYRGNSGNTIYF.

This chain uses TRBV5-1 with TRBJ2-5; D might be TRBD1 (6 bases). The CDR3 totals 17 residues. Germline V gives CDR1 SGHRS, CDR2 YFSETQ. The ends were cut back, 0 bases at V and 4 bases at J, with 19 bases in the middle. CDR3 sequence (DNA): TGCGCCAGCAGCTTGGGGCTCCAAGAAGGGGGAAGAGAGACCCAGTACTTC. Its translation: CASSLGLQEGGRETQYF.

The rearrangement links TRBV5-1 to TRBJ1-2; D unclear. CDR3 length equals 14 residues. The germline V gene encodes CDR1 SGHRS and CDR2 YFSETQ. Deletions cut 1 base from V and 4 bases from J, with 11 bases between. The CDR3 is CASSLSGSGYGYTF. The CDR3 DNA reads TGCGCCAGCAGCTTGTCTGGGTCGGGCTATGGCTACACCTTC.

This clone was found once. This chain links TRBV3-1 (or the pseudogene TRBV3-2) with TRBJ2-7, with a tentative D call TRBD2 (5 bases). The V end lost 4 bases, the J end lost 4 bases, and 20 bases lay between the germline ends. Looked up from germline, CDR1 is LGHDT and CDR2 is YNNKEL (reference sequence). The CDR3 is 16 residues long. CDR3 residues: CASSPSRAGFRYEQYF. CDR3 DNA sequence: TGTGCCAGCAGCCCTTCGCGGGCAGGCTTTAGATACGAGCAGTACTTC.

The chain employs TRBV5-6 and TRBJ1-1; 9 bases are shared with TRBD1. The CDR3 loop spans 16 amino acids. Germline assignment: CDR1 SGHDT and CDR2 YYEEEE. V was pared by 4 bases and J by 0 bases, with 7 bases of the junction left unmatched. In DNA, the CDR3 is TGTGCCAGCAGCGCCCTGGGACAGGGAGTGAACACTGAAGCTTTCTTT. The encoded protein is CASSALGQGVNTEAFF.

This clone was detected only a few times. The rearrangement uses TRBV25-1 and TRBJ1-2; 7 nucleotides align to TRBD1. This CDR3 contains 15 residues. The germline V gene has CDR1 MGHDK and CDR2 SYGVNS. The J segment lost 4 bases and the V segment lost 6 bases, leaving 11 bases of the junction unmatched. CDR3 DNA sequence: TGTGCCAGCAGACCAACCGGGACAGCCACCTATGGCTACACCTTC. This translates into CASRPTGTATYGYTF.

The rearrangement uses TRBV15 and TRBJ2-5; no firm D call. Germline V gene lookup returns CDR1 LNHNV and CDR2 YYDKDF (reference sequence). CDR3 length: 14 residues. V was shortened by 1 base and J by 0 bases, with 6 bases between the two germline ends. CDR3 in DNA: TGTGCCACCAGCAGAGGTCGCGACCAAGAGACCCAGTACTTC. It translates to CATSRGRDQETQYF.

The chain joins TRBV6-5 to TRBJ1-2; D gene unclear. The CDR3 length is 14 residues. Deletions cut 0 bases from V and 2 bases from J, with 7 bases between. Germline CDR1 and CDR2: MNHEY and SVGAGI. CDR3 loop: CASSYSNRNYGYTF. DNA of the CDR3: TGTGCCAGCAGTTACTCTAACCGGAACTATGGCTACACCTTC.

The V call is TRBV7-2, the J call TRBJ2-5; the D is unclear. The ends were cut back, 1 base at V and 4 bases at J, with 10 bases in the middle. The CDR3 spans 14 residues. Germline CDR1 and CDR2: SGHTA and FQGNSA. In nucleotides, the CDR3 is TGTGCCAGCAGCTTAGGTACAGCCGGAGAGACCCAGTACTTC. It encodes CASSLGTAGETQYF.

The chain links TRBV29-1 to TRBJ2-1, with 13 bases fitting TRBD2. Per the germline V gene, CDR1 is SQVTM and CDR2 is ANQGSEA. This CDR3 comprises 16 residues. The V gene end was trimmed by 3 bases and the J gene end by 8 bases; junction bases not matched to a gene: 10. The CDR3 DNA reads TGCAGCGTTGAGGGACTAGCGGGATACGGACTGGATGAGCAGTTCTTC. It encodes CSVEGLAGYGLDEQFF.

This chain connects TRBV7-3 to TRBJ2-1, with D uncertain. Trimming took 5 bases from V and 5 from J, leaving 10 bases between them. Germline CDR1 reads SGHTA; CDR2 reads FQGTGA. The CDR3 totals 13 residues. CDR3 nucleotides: TGTGCCAGCAGCCGTTACATGGACAATGAGCAGTTCTTC. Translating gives CASSRYMDNEQFF.

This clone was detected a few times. The CDR3 DNA is TGTGCCATCAGTGCGGGACAGGGGTTCTACGAGCAGTACGTC. Translated: CAISAGQGFYEQYV. The V and J genes are TRBV10-3 and TRBJ2-7; TRBD1 aligns across 10 bases. Germline assignment: CDR1 ENHRY and CDR2 SYGVKD. The CDR3 extends over 14 amino acids. The V gene end was trimmed by 4 bases and the J gene end by 3 bases; junction bases not matched to a gene: 3.

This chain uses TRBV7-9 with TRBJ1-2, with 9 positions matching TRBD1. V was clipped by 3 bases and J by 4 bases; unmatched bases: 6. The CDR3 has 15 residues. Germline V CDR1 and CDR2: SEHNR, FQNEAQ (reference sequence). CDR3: CASSFTGGKGYGYTF. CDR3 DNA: TGTGCCAGCAGCTTCACAGGGGGCAAGGGCTATGGCTACACCTTC. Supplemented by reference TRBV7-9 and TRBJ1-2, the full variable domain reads DTGVSQNPRHKITKRGQNVTFRCDPISEHNRLYWYRQTLGQGPEFLTYFQNEAQLEKSRLLSDRFSAERPKGSFSTLEIQRTEQGDSAMYLCASSFTGGKGYGYTFGSGTRLTVV.

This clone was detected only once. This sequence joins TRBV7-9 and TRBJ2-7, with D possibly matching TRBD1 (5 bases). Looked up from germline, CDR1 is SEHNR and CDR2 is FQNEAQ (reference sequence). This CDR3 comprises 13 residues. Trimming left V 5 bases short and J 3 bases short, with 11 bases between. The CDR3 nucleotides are TGTGCCAGCAGCCCAGGGCAGAACTACGAGCAGTACTTC. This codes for CASSPGQNYEQYF.

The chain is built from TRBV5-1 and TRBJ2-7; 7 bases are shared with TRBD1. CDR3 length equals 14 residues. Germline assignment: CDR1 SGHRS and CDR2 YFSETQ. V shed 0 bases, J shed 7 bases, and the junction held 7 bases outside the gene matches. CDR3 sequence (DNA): TGCGCCAGCAGCTTGGTTGACAGGGAGTTTGAGCAGTACTTC. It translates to CASSLVDREFEQYF.

CDR3 loop: CATPPPRYEQYV. In nucleotides, the CDR3 is TGTGCCACCCCTCCTCCGCGTTACGAGCAGTACGTC. The rearrangement joins TRBV3-1 (or the pseudogene TRBV3-2) to TRBJ2-7; D is undetermined. Germline lookup yields CDR1 LGHDT and CDR2 YNNKEL (reference sequence). The CDR3 has 12 amino acids. Trimming left V 10 bases short and J 4 bases short, with 14 bases between.

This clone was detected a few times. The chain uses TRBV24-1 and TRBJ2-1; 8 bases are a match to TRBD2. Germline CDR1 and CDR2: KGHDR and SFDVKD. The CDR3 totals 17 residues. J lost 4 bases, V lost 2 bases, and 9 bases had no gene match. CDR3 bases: TGTGCCACCAGTGATTCCCTCCGGGGGGGGGCATACAATGAGCAGTTCTTC. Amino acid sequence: CATSDSLRGGAYNEQFF.

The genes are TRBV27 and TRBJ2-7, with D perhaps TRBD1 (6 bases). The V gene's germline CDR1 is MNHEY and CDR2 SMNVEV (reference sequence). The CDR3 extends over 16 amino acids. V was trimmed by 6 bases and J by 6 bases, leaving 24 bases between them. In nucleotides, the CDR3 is TGTGCCAGCAGCCGAGGAGGCAGGGGAATGTTTGGCGAGCAGTACTTC. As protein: CASSRGGRGMFGEQYF.

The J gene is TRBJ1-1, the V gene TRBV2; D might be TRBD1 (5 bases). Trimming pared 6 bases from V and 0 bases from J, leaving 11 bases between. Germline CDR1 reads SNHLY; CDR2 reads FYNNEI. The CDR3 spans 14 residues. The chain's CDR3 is CASSQDSVNTEAFF. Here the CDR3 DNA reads TGTGCCAGCAGCCAAGACAGCGTGAACACTGAAGCTTTCTTT.

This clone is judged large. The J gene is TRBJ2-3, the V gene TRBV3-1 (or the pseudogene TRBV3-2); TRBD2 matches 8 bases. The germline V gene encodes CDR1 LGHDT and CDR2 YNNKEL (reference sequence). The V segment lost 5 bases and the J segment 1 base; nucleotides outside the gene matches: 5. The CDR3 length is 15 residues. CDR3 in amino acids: CASSGRGGGTDTQYF. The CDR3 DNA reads TGTGCCAGCAGCGGACGGGGGGGTGGCACAGATACGCAGTATTTT.

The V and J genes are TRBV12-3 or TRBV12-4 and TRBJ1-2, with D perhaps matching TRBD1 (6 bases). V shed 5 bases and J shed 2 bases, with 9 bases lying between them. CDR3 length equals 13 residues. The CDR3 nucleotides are TGTGCCAGCAGTACAGGGTTAAACTATGGCTACACCTTC. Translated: CASSTGLNYGYTF.

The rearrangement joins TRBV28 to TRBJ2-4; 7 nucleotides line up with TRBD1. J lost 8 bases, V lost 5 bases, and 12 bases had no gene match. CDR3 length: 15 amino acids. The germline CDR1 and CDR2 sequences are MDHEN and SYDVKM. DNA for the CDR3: TGTGCCAGCAGTCCAGGAAGGGGGCGCGGAGACATTCAGTACTTC. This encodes CASSPGRGRGDIQYF.

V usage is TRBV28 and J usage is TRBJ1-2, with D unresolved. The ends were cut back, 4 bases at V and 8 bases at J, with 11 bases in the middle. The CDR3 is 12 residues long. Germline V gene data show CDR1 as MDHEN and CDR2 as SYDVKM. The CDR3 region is CASSSPEPGYTF. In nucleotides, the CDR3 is TGTGCCAGCAGTTCTCCAGAACCCGGCTACACCTTC.

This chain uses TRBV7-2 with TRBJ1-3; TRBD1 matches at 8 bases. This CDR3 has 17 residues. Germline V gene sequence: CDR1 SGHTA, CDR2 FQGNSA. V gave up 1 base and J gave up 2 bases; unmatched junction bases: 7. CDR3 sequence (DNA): TGTGCCAGCAGCTTAGTCGGGGACAGGCGCCCTGGAAACACCATATATTTT. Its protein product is CASSLVGDRRPGNTIYF.

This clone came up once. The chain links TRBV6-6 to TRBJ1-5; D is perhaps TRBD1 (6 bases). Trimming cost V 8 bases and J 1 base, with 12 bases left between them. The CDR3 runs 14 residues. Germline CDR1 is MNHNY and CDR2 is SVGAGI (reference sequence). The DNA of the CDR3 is TGTGCCAGCTCCGACAGGCTAAGCAATCAGCCCCAGCATTTT. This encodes CASSDRLSNQPQHF.